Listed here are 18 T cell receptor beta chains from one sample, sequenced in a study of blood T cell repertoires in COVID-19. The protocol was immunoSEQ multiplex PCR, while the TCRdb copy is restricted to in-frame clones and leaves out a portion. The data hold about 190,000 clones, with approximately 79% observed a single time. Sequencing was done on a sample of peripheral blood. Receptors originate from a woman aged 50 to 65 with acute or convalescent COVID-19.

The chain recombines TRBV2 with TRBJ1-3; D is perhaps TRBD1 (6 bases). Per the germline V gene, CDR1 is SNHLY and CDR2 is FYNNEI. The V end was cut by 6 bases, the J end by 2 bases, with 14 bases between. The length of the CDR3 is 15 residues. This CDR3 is CASRDSSVPGNTIYF. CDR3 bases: TGTGCCAGCAGGGACAGCTCAGTGCCTGGAAACACCATATATTTT. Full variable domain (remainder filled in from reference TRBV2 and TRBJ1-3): EPEVTQTPSHQVTQMGQEVILRCVPISNHLYFYWYRQILGQKVEFLVSFYNNEISEKSEIFDDQFSVERPDGSNFTLKIRSTKLEDSAMYFCASRDSSVPGNTIYFGEGSWLTVV.

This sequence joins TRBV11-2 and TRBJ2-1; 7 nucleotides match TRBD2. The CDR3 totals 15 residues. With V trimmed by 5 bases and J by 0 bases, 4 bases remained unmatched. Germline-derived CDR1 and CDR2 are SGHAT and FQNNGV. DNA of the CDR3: TGTGCCAGCAGCCCAACGGGGGGCTCCTACAATGAGCAGTTCTTC. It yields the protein CASSPTGGSYNEQFF.

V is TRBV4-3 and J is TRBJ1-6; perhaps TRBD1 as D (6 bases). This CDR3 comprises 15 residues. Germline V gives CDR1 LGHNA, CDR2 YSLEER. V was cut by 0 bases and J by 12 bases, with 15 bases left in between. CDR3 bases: TGCGCCAGCAGCCAAGAAAACAGGGTCCGGGGACCCCTCCACTTT. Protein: CASSQENRVRGPLHF.

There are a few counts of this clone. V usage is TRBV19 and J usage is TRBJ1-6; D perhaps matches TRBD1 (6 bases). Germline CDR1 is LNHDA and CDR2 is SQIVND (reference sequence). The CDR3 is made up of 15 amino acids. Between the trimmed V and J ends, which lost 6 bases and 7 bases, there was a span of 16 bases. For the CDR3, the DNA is TGTGCCAGTAGCAGCAACAGGGTTCGGAATTCACCCCTCCACTTT. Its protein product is CASSSNRVRNSPLHF.

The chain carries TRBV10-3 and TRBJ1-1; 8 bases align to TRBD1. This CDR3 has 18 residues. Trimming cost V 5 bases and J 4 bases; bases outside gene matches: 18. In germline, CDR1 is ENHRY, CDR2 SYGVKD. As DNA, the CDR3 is TGTGCCATCAGTCCCATAGGCTACGGTCGACAGGGGACCACTGAAGCTTTCTTT. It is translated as CAISPIGYGRQGTTEAFF.

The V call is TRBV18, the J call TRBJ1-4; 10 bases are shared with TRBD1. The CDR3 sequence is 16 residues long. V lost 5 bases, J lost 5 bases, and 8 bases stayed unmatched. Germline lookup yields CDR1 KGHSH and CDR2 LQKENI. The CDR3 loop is CASSSGTGARNEKLFF. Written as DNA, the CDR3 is TGTGCCAGCTCATCCGGGACAGGGGCGAGGAATGAAAAACTGTTTTTT.

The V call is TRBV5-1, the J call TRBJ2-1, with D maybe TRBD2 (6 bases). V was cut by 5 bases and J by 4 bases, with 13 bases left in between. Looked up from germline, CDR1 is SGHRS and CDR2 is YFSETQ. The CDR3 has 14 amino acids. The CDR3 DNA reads TGCGCCAGCAGAGAGCGGGCTGAATACAATGAGCAGTTCTTC. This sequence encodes CASRERAEYNEQFF. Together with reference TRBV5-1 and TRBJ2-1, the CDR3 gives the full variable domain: KAGVTQTPRYLIKTRGQQVTLSCSPISGHRSVSWYQQTPGQGLQFLFEYFSETQRNKGNFPGRFSGRQFSNSRSEMNVSTLELGDSALYLCASRERAEYNEQFFGPGTRLTVL.

The CDR3 nucleotides read TGTGCCAGCAGCCGACAAGCGGGGGGCAGGAATGAGCAGTTCTTC. Its protein is CASSRQAGGRNEQFF. This chain links TRBV14 with TRBJ2-1, with 9 bases matching TRBD2. Germline V gene sequence: CDR1 SGHDN, CDR2 FVKESK. The trim removed 4 bases at V and 7 bases at J, leaving 8 bases unmatched. This CDR3 comprises 15 residues.

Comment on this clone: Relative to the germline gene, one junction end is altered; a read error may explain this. As DNA, the CDR3 is TGTGCCGGCAGAATGGGACAGAACACAGATACGCAGTATTTT. It codes for CAGRMGQNTDTQYF. This chain links TRBV28 with TRBJ2-3; 7 nucleotides agree with TRBD1. This CDR3 has 14 amino acids. From germline, CDR1 is MDHEN and CDR2 SYDVKM.

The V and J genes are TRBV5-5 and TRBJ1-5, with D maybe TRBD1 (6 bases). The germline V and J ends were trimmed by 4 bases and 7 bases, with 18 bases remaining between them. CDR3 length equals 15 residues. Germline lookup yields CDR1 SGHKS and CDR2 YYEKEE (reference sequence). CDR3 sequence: CASSRETGFGQPQHF. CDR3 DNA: TGTGCCAGCAGCAGGGAGACAGGCTTTGGCCAGCCCCAGCATTTT. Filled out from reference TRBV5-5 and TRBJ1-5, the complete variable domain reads DAGVTQSPTHLIKTRGQQVTLRCSPISGHKSVSWYQQVLGQGPQFIFQYYEKEERGRGNFPDRFSARQFPNYSSELNVNALLLGDSALYLCASSRETGFGQPQHFGDGTRLSIL.

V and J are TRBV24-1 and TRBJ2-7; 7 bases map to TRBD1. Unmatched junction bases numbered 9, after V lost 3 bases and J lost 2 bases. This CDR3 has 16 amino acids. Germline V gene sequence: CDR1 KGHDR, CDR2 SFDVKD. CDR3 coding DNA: TGTGCCACCAGTGATACTACCGGGACAGCGCCCTACGAGCAGTACTTC. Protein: CATSDTTGTAPYEQYF.

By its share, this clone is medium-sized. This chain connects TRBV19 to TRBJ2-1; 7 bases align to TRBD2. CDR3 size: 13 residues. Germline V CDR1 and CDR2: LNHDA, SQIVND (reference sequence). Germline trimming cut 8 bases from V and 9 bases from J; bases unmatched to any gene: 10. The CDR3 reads CASGSGEGLEQFF. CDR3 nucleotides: TGTGCCAGTGGAAGCGGGGAAGGTCTTGAGCAGTTCTTC.

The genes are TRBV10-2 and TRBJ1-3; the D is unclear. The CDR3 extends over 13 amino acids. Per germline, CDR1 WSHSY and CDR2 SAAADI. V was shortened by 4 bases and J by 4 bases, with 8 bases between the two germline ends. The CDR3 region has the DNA TGCGCCAGCAGTGGTCCACAGGGAAACACCATATATTTT. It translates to CASSGPQGNTIYF.

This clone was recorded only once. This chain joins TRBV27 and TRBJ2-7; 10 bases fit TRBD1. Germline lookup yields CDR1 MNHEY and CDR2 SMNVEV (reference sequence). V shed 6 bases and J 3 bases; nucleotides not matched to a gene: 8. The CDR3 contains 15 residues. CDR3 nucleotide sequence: TGTGCCAGCAGCACCGAGGACAGGGGGTTCTACGAGCAGTACTTC. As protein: CASSTEDRGFYEQYF.

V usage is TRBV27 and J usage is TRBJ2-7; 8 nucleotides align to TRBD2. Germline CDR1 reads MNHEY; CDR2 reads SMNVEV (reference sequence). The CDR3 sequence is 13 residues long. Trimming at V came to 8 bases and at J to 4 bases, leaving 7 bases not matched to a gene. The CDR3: CASCGGLGYEQYF. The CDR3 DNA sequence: TGTGCCAGCTGTGGGGGACTAGGGTACGAGCAGTACTTC.

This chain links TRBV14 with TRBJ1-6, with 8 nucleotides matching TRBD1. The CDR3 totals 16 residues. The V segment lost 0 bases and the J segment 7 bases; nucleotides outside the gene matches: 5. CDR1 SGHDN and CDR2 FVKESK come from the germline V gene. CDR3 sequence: CASSQERHRGNSPLHF. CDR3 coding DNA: TGTGCCAGCAGCCAAGAAAGACACAGGGGGAATTCACCCCTCCACTTT. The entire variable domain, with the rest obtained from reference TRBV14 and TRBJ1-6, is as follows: EAGVTQFPSHSVIEKGQTVTLRCDPISGHDNLYWYRRVMGKEIKFLLHFVKESKQDESGMPNNRFLAERTGGTYSTLKVQPAELEDSGVYFCASSQERHRGNSPLHFGNGTRLTVT.

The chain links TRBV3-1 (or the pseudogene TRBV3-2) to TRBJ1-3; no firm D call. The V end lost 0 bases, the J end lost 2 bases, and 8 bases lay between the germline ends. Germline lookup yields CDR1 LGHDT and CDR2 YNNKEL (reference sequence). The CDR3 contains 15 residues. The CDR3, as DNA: TGTGCCAGCAGCCAAGAGTCGGGAGCTGGAAACACCATATATTTT. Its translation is CASSQESGAGNTIYF.

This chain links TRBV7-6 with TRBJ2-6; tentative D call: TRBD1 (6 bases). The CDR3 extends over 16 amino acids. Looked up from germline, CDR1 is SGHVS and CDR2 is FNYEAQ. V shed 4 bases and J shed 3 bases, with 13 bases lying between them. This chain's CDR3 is CASSSKRTVGANVLTF. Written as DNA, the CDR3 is TGTGCCAGCAGCTCCAAGAGGACAGTTGGGGCCAACGTCCTGACTTTC.